Presented here are 15 T cell receptor beta chains from one specimen sequenced in a study of blood T cell repertoires in COVID-19. This table comes from immunoSEQ multiplex PCR, and its TCRdb copy is limited to in-frame clones, with some not included. The sample has around 190,000 clones, more than 70% seen once. Sequences were obtained from peripheral blood. The receptors derive from a woman aged 55-70 years with acute or convalescent COVID-19.

J is TRBJ2-1 and V is TRBV9, with D unclear. The V gene's germline CDR1 is SGDLS and CDR2 YYNGEE. This CDR3 has 15 residues. V was cut by 0 bases and J by 0 bases, with 7 bases left in between. CDR3 DNA: TGTGCCAGCAGCGTAGATGGCCCCTCCTACAATGAGCAGTTCTTC. Amino acid sequence: CASSVDGPSYNEQFF.

The gene calls are TRBV6-5 and TRBJ2-5; a possible D gene is TRBD1 (5 bases). V shed 2 bases and J shed 5 bases, with 12 bases lying between them. The CDR3 loop spans 14 amino acids. Germline CDR1 is MNHEY and CDR2 is SVGAGI. The CDR3 sequence is CASSYAGSYETQYF. The CDR3 DNA is TGTGCCAGCAGTTACGCAGGGTCATACGAGACCCAGTACTTC.

This clone has only a few counts. The J gene is TRBJ1-3, the V gene TRBV3-1 (or the pseudogene TRBV3-2), with D hard to call. This CDR3 comprises 16 residues. Trimming took off 4 bases at V and 1 base at J, with 14 bases between the two ends. Germline V gene data show CDR1 as LGHDT and CDR2 as YNNKEL (reference sequence). CDR3 nucleotides: TGTGCCAGCAGCCGAGGAAGACCGACTTCTGGAAACACCATATATTTT. Translation: CASSRGRPTSGNTIYF.

The chain is built from TRBV6-5 and TRBJ1-5; D not certain. This CDR3 is built from 13 residues. Germline V gene lookup returns CDR1 MNHEY and CDR2 SVGAGI. The V and J ends lost 6 bases and 2 bases respectively, with 8 bases between them. CDR3 DNA sequence: TGTGCCAGCAGAGCCACCGGCAATCAGCCCCAGCATTTT. Translated, it gives CASRATGNQPQHF.

This rearrangement joins TRBV4-1 to TRBJ1-1, with a possible D match to TRBD1 (6 bases). The V end was cut by 4 bases, the J end by 0 bases, with 18 bases between. This CDR3 region has 17 residues. The germline CDR1 and CDR2 sequences are MGHRA and YSYEKL. The CDR3 region has the DNA TGCGCCAGCAGCCTCCCCCCAGGACAGACCCTGAACACTGAAGCTTTCTTT. It encodes CASSLPPGQTLNTEAFF.

A single count supports this clone. The rearrangement links TRBV28 to TRBJ2-7; 8 bases are a match to TRBD1. The junction had 9 bases not matched to a gene; V was cut back by 3 bases and J by 2 bases. Germline CDR1 MDHEN, CDR2 SYDVKM. The CDR3 loop spans 16 amino acids. As DNA, the CDR3 is TGTGCCAGCAGTTTTTACGGACAGGGCCGTCCCTACGAGCAGTACTTC. This translates into CASSFYGQGRPYEQYF.

Notes on this clone: Its ends do not fully match the called genes, so a read error is possible. This sequence joins TRBV19 and TRBJ1-6; 8 nucleotides align to TRBD1. CDR1 and CDR2 (germline): LNHDA, SQIVND (reference sequence). The CDR3 consists of 13 residues. The CDR3 DNA sequence: TGTGCCAGTAGTATTCCGGGGGACAGGATGCTCGACTTT. It encodes CASSIPGDRMLDF.

The chain joins TRBV27 to TRBJ1-2; D is ambiguous. Trimming removed 5 bases from V and 2 bases from J, with 6 bases in between. Germline V lookup: CDR1 MNHEY, CDR2 SMNVEV (reference sequence). This CDR3 has 12 amino acids. CDR3 amino acids: CASSGENYGYTF. CDR3 DNA: TGTGCCAGCAGTGGGGAGAACTATGGCTACACCTTC.

This clone has just one count. The CDR3 reads CASSVASGKVSEQYV. CDR3 DNA sequence: TGTGCCAGCAGTGTAGCGAGCGGGAAGGTCAGCGAGCAGTACGTC. The chain joins TRBV6-1 to TRBJ2-7, with 7 bases identical to TRBD2. The germline V gene encodes CDR1 MNHNS and CDR2 SASEGT. The V gene end was trimmed by 4 bases and the J gene end by 6 bases; junction bases not matched to a gene: 12. This CDR3 spans 15 amino acids.

Here the CDR3 reads CASSLGTGGSLHF. CDR3 bases: TGTGCCAGCAGTTTAGGCACCGGAGGATCCCTCCACTTT. The chain joins TRBV12-3 or TRBV12-4 to TRBJ1-6; D remains ambiguous. V lost 1 base and J 14 bases, leaving 12 bases between the germline ends. The CDR3 spans 13 residues.

The J gene is TRBJ2-7, the V gene TRBV6-1; D might be TRBD2 (5 bases). The CDR3 spans 15 residues. V was trimmed by 1 base and J by 5 bases, leaving 15 bases between them. CDR1 is MNHNS and CDR2 is SASEGT in the germline V gene. CDR3 bases: TGTGCCAGCAGTGAAGGAACTAGATCCCTTCACGAGCAGTACTTC. Encoded protein: CASSEGTRSLHEQYF.

The gene calls are TRBV2 and TRBJ1-1, with TRBD1 matching 10 bases. The germline gives CDR1 SNHLY, CDR2 FYNNEI. There are 15 residues in the CDR3. V shed 9 bases and J 4 bases; nucleotides not matched to a gene: 11. The CDR3 region has the DNA TGTGCCAGAACTAGGACAGGGGGTTTTGGCACTGAAGCTTTCTTT. Translated: CARTRTGGFGTEAFF.

CDR3 amino acids: CASSPLGQGVSYNEQFF. CDR3 nucleotides: TGTGCCAGCAGCCCCCTCGGGCAGGGCGTCTCCTACAATGAGCAGTTCTTC. The chain carries TRBV27 and TRBJ2-1, with D possibly TRBD1 on 5 matching bases. V dropped 6 bases and J dropped 0 bases, with 18 bases sitting between them. Germline CDR1 reads MNHEY; CDR2 reads SMNVEV (reference sequence). The CDR3 is 17 residues long.

This clone was picked up one time. The V call is TRBV19, the J call TRBJ1-3; D might be TRBD1 (5 bases). CDR3 length equals 16 residues. From germline, CDR1 is LNHDA and CDR2 SQIVND (reference sequence). Between the trimmed V and J ends, which lost 5 bases and 0 bases, there was a span of 14 bases. The CDR3 coding sequence is TGTGCCAGTAGTCTTAGGGGCGGATCCTCTGGAAACACCATATATTTT. Amino acids: CASSLRGGSSGNTIYF.

The chain recombines TRBV2 with TRBJ1-5; maybe TRBD1 (5 bases). V lost 6 bases to trimming and J lost 4 bases, with 13 bases between them. Germline V gene data show CDR1 as SNHLY and CDR2 as FYNNEI. CDR3 size: 14 residues. The CDR3 bases are TGTGCCAGCAGAGGGGTGCGGGAAAATCAGCCCCAGCATTTT. Translating it yields CASRGVRENQPQHF.